This T cell receptor beta chain derives from a study of cytomegalovirus exposure and HLA in healthy donors. Study information: The roughly 130 validation repertoires were reported in a later analysis to have been generated on the same platform as the roughly 670 first-cohort repertoires.

Clones were read by immunoSEQ multiplex PCR, and TCRdb kept only the in-frame ones, dropping some. This sample has over 70,000 clones; 85% to 95% occur once, and the top ten carry around 0.65%. Findings and limits, study-wide: Reportedly, diagnosis of cytomegalovirus status by the classifier showed high specificity and sensitivity.

V lost 7 bases to trimming and J lost 5 bases; unmatched junction nucleotides: 13. The CDR3 sequence is 14 residues long. CDR1 is GTSNPN and CDR2 is SVGIG in the germline V gene (reference sequence). With respect to this clone: Antigen specificity is unknown.

The J gene is TRBJ2-7, the V gene TRBV30, with TRBD1 matching 8 bases. The sequence was obtained from a woman younger than 30 in good health and CMV-seronegative. Sequencing was performed on PBMCs. In nucleotides, the CDR3 is TGTGCCTATTCTAGGACAGGGAAAATCCACGAGCAGTACTTC. Translation: CAYSRTGKIHEQYF.